These T cell receptor beta chains were read from a single sample in a study of cytomegalovirus exposure and HLA in healthy donors. Measured with immunoSEQ multiplex PCR; TCRdb has only the in-frame clones, and not every one. In all, the sample yields approximately 120,000 clones. Sequencing input: PBMCs. All receptors come from a man in his forties or fifties in good health and CMV-seronegative. Each CDR3 is given with its conserved first and last residue. A D gene is named only where the DNA matches it firmly.

TRBJ2-5	TRBV7-9	TRBD1	CASSPPTGLQETQYF	TGTGCCAGCAGCCCGCCGACAGGGCTCCAAGAGACCCAGTACTTC
TRBJ2-4	TRBV18	TRBD1	CASSPVPGQGFLAKNIQYF	TGTGCCAGCTCTCCCGTGCCGGGACAGGGTTTTTTAGCCAAAAACATTCAGTACTTC
TRBJ1-3	TRBV4-2	TRBD1	CASSLLGGTGVGNTIYF	TGTGCCAGCAGCCTCTTGGGCGGGACAGGGGTTGGAAACACCATATATTTT
TRBJ2-3	TRBV7-2	TRBD2	CASSGRLAGTDTQYF	TGTGCCAGCAGCGGACGACTAGCGGGCACAGATACGCAGTATTTT
TRBJ2-1	TRBV5-1	TRBD1	CASSRGNTGVSDEQFF	TGCGCCAGCAGCAGGGGGAACACAGGGGTTTCTGATGAGCAGTTCTTC
TRBJ2-1	TRBV5-4	TRBD2	CASSSGGGEYNEQFF	TGTGCCAGCAGCTCTGGGGGAGGGGAATACAATGAGCAGTTCTTC
TRBJ2-7	TRBV2	TRBD2	CASSLGLAREQYF	TGTGCCAGCAGTCTGGGACTAGCGAGGGAGCAGTACTTC
TRBJ1-2	TRBV5-4	-	CASSGTSGDYGYTF	TGTGCTAGCAGCGGGACGTCGGGGGACTATGGCTACACCTTC
TRBJ2-3	TRBV25-1	-	CASSERSFMDTQYF	TGTGCCAGCAGTGAACGGTCGTTTATGGATACGCAGTATTTT
TRBJ1-2	TRBV5-5	-	CASSQVHYGYTF	TGTGCCAGCAGCCAGGTCCACTATGGCTACACCTTC
TRBJ2-7	TRBV4-1	-	CASSHVSEITIYEQYF	TGCGCCAGCAGCCACGTTAGCGAGATAACCATCTACGAGCAGTACTTC
TRBJ2-2	TRBV29-1	-	CSVEGAGRTGELFF	TGCAGCGTTGAAGGCGCAGGGCGAACCGGGGAGCTGTTTTTT
TRBJ2-3	TRBV7-7	TRBD2	CASSCRLAGPTDTQYF	TGTGCTAGCAGCTGCCGACTAGCGGGACCCACAGATACGCAGTATTTT
TRBJ2-5	TRBV13	-	CASSFGGKVRETQYF	TGTGCCAGCAGCTTCGGAGGGAAGGTACGAGAGACCCAGTACTTC
TRBJ2-7	TRBV5-5	TRBD1	CASSLGEDRAWGEQYF	TGTGCCAGCAGCTTGGGGGAGGACAGGGCCTGGGGCGAGCAGTACTTC
TRBJ2-3	TRBV28	-	CASSLSTDTQYF	TGTGCCAGCAGTTTATCTACAGATACGCAGTATTTT
TRBJ1-2	TRBV6-5	-	CASSYQHGDGYTF	TGTGCCAGCAGTTACCAACACGGAGATGGCTACACCTTC
TRBJ1-6	TRBV30	-	CAWRDRAGSSYNSPLHF	TGTGCCTGGAGGGACCGTGCGGGGAGCTCCTATAATTCACCCCTCCACTTT
TRBJ2-1	TRBV11-3	-	CASSFSGASGNEQFF	TGTGCCAGCAGCTTTTCGGGAGCATCGGGGAATGAGCAGTTCTTC
TRBJ1-2	TRBV7-6	-	CASSPGAGGDYGYTF	TGTGCCAGCAGCCCCGGCGCGGGGGGCGACTATGGCTACACCTTC
TRBJ2-7	TRBV10-3	TRBD2	CATRLAGNSYEQYF	TGTGCCACAAGACTAGCGGGTAACTCCTACGAGCAGTACTTC
TRBJ2-3	TRBV7-2	TRBD1	CASSYRDSFTDTQYF	TGTGCCAGCAGCTACCGGGACAGCTTCACAGATACGCAGTATTTT
TRBJ2-2	TRBV4-1	-	CASSHPGTGELFF	TGCGCCAGCAGCCATCCGGGGACCGGGGAGCTGTTTTTT
TRBJ1-1	TRBV5-1	-	CASSPGSGGSGTEAFF	TGCGCCAGCAGCCCGGGGAGCGGCGGGTCGGGGACTGAAGCTTTCTTT
TRBJ1-5	TRBV5-8	-	CASSIIDGTRPQHF	TGTGCCAGCAGCATCATAGATGGTACTCGGCCCCAGCATTTT
TRBJ2-7	TRBV6-6	TRBD1	CASRDPGQAPYEQYF	TGTGCCAGCAGGGACCCGGGACAGGCCCCCTACGAGCAGTACTTC
TRBJ2-5	TRBV30	-	CAWSQETQYF	TGTGCCTGGAGTCAGGAGACCCAGTACTTC
TRBJ1-1	TRBV9	-	CASSVLLGGGQAFF	TGTGCCAGCAGCGTGCTCCTGGGGGGGGGCCAAGCTTTCTTT
TRBJ2-1	TRBV4-2	TRBD2	CASSHPPRTRNNEQFF	TGTGCCAGCAGCCACCCCCCCCGGACTAGGAACAATGAGCAGTTCTTC
TRBJ2-7	TRBV11-2	-	CASSLFEGGEQYF	TGTGCCAGCAGCTTATTTGAGGGAGGCGAGCAGTACTTC
TRBJ2-1	TRBV13	TRBD2	CASSSRLAGVLHEQFF	TGTGCCAGCAGCTCGCGACTAGCGGGAGTCCTTCATGAGCAGTTCTTC
TRBJ2-7	TRBV6-1	-	CASSSNRGHYEQYF	TGTGCCAGCTCCTCTAATCGGGGACACTACGAGCAGTACTTC
TRBJ2-1	TRBV30	-	CAWSVLSAYNEQFF	TGTGCCTGGAGTGTACTTTCCGCCTACAATGAGCAGTTCTTC
TRBJ1-1	TRBV9	TRBD1	CASSAWTGADTEAFF	TGTGCCAGCAGCGCCTGGACAGGGGCGGACACTGAAGCTTTCTTT
TRBJ2-2	TRBV2	-	CASSSQGSNTGELFF	TGTGCCAGCAGTTCCCAGGGATCGAACACCGGGGAGCTGTTTTTT
TRBJ2-6	TRBV11-2	-	CASSLFREANVLTF	TGTGCCAGCAGCCTCTTCCGAGAGGCCAACGTCCTGACTTTC
TRBJ1-2	TRBV7-9	-	CASSNKGVTNYGYTF	TGTGCCAGCAGCAACAAGGGGGTTACTAACTATGGCTACACCTTC
TRBJ1-4	TRBV27	TRBD1	CASRTHRGASNEKLFF	TGTGCCAGCAGGACCCACAGGGGGGCGTCTAATGAAAAACTGTTTTTT
TRBJ2-1	TRBV5-1	-	CASRQQGWPQSEQFF	TGCGCCAGCAGGCAACAGGGATGGCCGCAGAGTGAGCAGTTCTTC
TRBJ1-1	TRBV30	TRBD1	CAWRRQGRVTEAFF	TGTGCCTGGAGGAGACAGGGGCGCGTCACTGAAGCTTTCTTT
TRBJ1-2	TRBV19	-	CASSWRGFEGYTF	TGTGCCAGTAGTTGGAGAGGATTTGAGGGCTACACCTTC
TRBJ2-1	TRBV11-1	-	CASSSVPEGRDEQFF	TGTGCCAGCAGCTCAGTACCCGAGGGTAGGGATGAGCAGTTCTTC
TRBJ2-1	TRBV11-3	-	CASSHGGENYNEQFF	TGTGCCAGCAGTCATGGAGGGGAGAACTACAATGAGCAGTTCTTC
TRBJ2-3	TRBV9	TRBD2	CASSSYGAGNTDTQYF	TGTGCCAGCAGTTCCTACGGAGCGGGGAACACAGATACGCAGTATTTT
TRBJ2-1	TRBV7-2	-	CASSLAQTRVGEQFF	TGTGCCAGCAGCTTAGCTCAAACTAGGGTCGGTGAGCAGTTCTTC
TRBJ2-1	TRBV27	-	CASRKAGGSYNEQFF	TGTGCCAGCCGCAAAGCCGGGGGCTCCTACAATGAGCAGTTCTTC
TRBJ2-1	TRBV11-3	TRBD2	CASSLGEGYGEQFF	TGTGCCAGCAGCTTAGGGGAGGGATATGGTGAGCAGTTCTTC
TRBJ2-7	TRBV4-2	-	CASSQAPMGHIGPEQYF	TGTGCCAGCAGCCAAGCCCCTATGGGACACATCGGCCCCGAGCAGTACTTC
TRBJ1-2	TRBV7-9	-	CASRQDGGAPGYTF	TGTGCCAGCCGACAAGATGGGGGCGCGCCCGGCTACACCTTC
TRBJ2-7	TRBV19	TRBD2	CASRPVLTSGVRGQYF	TGTGCCAGTAGGCCGGTCCTGACTAGCGGGGTACGCGGGCAGTACTTC
TRBJ2-2	TRBV5-1	-	CASSPPRTGELFF	TGCGCCAGCAGCCCCCCCCGCACCGGGGAGCTGTTTTTT
TRBJ2-5	TRBV29-1	TRBD1	CSVLLTGRRETQYF	TGCAGCGTCCTATTGACAGGGCGCAGAGAGACCCAGTACTTC
TRBJ1-1	TRBV5-6	TRBD1	CASSLRDRMNTEAFF	TGTGCCAGCAGCTTACGGGACAGGATGAACACTGAAGCTTTCTTT
TRBJ2-5	TRBV5-1	TRBD2	CASSQSGLAAEETQYF	TGCGCCAGCAGCCAGTCCGGACTAGCGGCAGAAGAGACCCAGTACTTC